Listed below are T cell receptor beta chains from one sample, sequenced in a study of blood T cell repertoires in COVID-19. Here immunoSEQ multiplex PCR was the method, and the copy in TCRdb shows in-frame clones only, minus some. The repertoire holds approximately 350,000 clones, with about 88% as singletons. The sequencing sample was made of peripheral blood. These receptors were obtained from an older woman with COVID-19, enrolled during active disease. The CDR3 runs from the conserved cysteine through the conserved F or W. The D gene is left open where the match is weak. Clone size, where shown, is once, few, many, or a class for clones that have expanded.

D gene	V gene	J gene	clone size	CDR3 protein	CDR3 DNA
TRBD2	TRBV9	TRBJ2-1	-	CASSVATSGGLTKPHNEQFF	TGTGCCAGCAGCGTAGCGACTAGCGGGGGTCTAACTAAACCCCACAATGAGCAGTTCTTC
-	TRBV21-1	TRBJ1-2	-	CASSRRHSYGYTF	TGTGCCAGCAGCAGACGACACTCCTATGGCTACACCTTC
TRBD2	TRBV9	TRBJ2-3	-	CASSVRTSGVTDTQYF	TGTGCCAGCAGCGTGCGGACTAGCGGGGTCACAGATACGCAGTATTTT
TRBD2	TRBV30	TRBJ2-2	-	CAWSSRAGDDTGELFF	TGTGCCTGGAGTTCACGGGCGGGGGACGACACCGGGGAGCTGTTTTTT
-	TRBV4-2	TRBJ1-3	-	CASSQAPRGSGNTIYF	TGTGCCAGCAGCCAGGCCCCCCGAGGCTCTGGAAACACCATATATTTT
TRBD1	TRBV30	TRBJ2-7	-	CAWERQGGGYEQYF	TGTGCCTGGGAACGACAGGGCGGAGGCTACGAGCAGTACTTC
TRBD1	TRBV27	TRBJ2-3	-	CASSARDRRTNTQYF	TGTGCCAGCAGTGCACGGGACAGACGCACGAATACGCAGTATTTT
-	TRBV5-1	TRBJ1-2	once	CASSLEGGRGYTF	TGCGCCAGCAGCTTGGAGGGGGGGCGAGGCTACACCTTC
-	TRBV11-2	TRBJ1-1	-	CASSSGNTEAFF	TGTGCCAGCAGCTCAGGAAACACTGAAGCTTTCTTT
-	TRBV19	TRBJ2-3	-	CASSTRLVSGTDTQYF	TGTGCCAGTAGTACCCGACTAGTTTCCGGCACAGATACGCAGTATTTT
TRBD2	TRBV3-1/TRBV3-2	TRBJ2-3	-	CASSQDLFGGVGTDTQYF	TGTGCCAGCAGCCAAGATTTATTTGGGGGGGTCGGCACAGATACGCAGTATTTT
TRBD1	TRBV30	TRBJ1-6	-	CAWNYAGTGGGSPLHF	TGTGCCTGGAATTATGCCGGGACAGGGGGAGGGTCACCCCTCCACTTT
-	TRBV18	TRBJ2-5	-	CASSPPVGGPQETQYF	TGTGCCAGCTCACCACCTGTTGGCGGGCCCCAAGAGACCCAGTACTTC
-	TRBV7-3	TRBJ2-2	-	CASSYYGGGTGELFF	TGTGCCAGCAGCTATTACGGGGGTGGCACCGGGGAGCTGTTTTTT
TRBD2	TRBV9	TRBJ2-7	-	CASSLGGASGSYEQYF	TGTGCCAGCAGCCTCGGAGGGGCTAGCGGTTCCTACGAGCAGTACTTC
TRBD2	TRBV5-1	TRBJ2-1	-	CASSLAGTSGGAHAFF	TGCGCCAGCAGCTTGGCCGGGACTAGCGGGGGGGCCCACGCGTTCTTC
-	TRBV2	TRBJ2-2	-	CASSEDTGYTGELFF	TGTGCCAGCAGTGAAGACACAGGGTATACCGGGGAGCTGTTTTTT
TRBD2	TRBV5-8	TRBJ2-3	-	CASSSGLAGGSTDTQYF	TGTGCCAGCAGCTCGGGACTAGCGGGGGGTTCCACAGATACGCAGTATTTT
TRBD2	TRBV19	TRBJ2-5	-	CASSIGGASGGAAETQYF	TGTGCCAGTAGTATAGGCGGGGCTAGCGGGGGGGCCGCGGAGACCCAGTACTTC
-	TRBV30	TRBJ1-6	-	CAWTGTFNSPLHF	TGTGCCTGGACCGGGACTTTCAATTCACCCCTCCACTTT
TRBD2	TRBV5-1	TRBJ2-2	-	CASSWTSPNTGELFF	TGCGCCAGCAGCTGGACTAGCCCGAACACCGGGGAGCTGTTTTTT
-	TRBV19	TRBJ2-3	-	CASRNPGVQSDTQYF	TGTGCCAGTAGAAATCCGGGGGTTCAATCAGATACGCAGTATTTT
-	TRBV7-8	TRBJ1-6	-	CASSLLNSPLHF	TGTGCCAGCAGCCTTCTTAATTCACCCCTCCACTTT
-	TRBV18	TRBJ2-7	once	CASSAGLGYEQYF	TGTGCCAGCTCAGCAGGGTTAGGATACGAGCAGTACTTC
-	TRBV7-8	TRBJ2-4	once	CASSPILLSGDIQYF	TGTGCCAGCAGCCCAATACTCCTCTCGGGGGACATTCAGTACTTC
TRBD2	TRBV5-4	TRBJ2-3	-	CASSLAPLAGGYTDTQYF	TGTGCCAGCAGCTTGGCCCCACTAGCGGGGGGGTACACAGATACGCAGTATTTT
TRBD1	TRBV9	TRBJ1-2	-	CASSPGTGEYGYGYTF	TGTGCCAGCAGCCCAGGGACAGGCGAATATGGCTATGGCTACACCTTC
TRBD2	TRBV4-2	TRBJ2-1	once	CASSHPRGGLDNEQFF	TGTGCCAGCAGCCACCCGCGGGGGGGCCTAGACAATGAGCAGTTCTTC
TRBD1	TRBV12-3/TRBV12-4	TRBJ2-7	-	CASSPGQGYEQYF	TGTGCCAGCAGCCCGGGACAGGGGTACGAGCAGTACTTC
-	TRBV2	TRBJ1-2	once	CASSDSGNYGYTF	TGTGCCAGCAGTGATTCGGGTAACTATGGCTACACCTTC
TRBD1	TRBV2	TRBJ2-1	-	CACPGTGSYNEQFF	TGTGCCTGCCCCGGGACAGGCTCGTACAATGAGCAGTTCTTC
TRBD1	TRBV15	TRBJ1-3	-	CATSSPTGLGDTIYF	TGTGCCACCAGCAGCCCGACAGGGCTTGGAGACACCATATATTTT